The T cell receptor beta chain under discussion was sequenced for a study of human T cells and chemical hapten exposure. This clonotype was detected only a few times. Using its own MiXCR run on the RACE reads, TCRdb lists one record per CDR3 protein. The sample carries approximately 350,000 distinct CDR3 sequences, about 6% recorded once. The time point denotes: patch test 2, 6 weeks after DPC sensitization. Documented treatment: therapeutic diphenylcyclopropenone sensitization with weekly scalp DPC. The junction had 6 bases not matched to a gene; V was cut back by 4 bases and J by 4 bases. Per germline, CDR1 SGHRS and CDR2 YFSETQ. This CDR3 is 16 amino acids long.

This rearrangement joins TRBV5-1 to TRBJ2-3; 13 positions match TRBD2. This clonotype was obtained from a woman in her late teens or twenties with alopecia areata. Some clones in this sample may be carry-over from other donors' samples. The specimen comprised whole blood, sampled in connection with sensitization to the hapten diphenylcyclopropenone (DPC). CDR3 in DNA: TGCGCCAGCAGCCCAACTAGCGGGGGGGCATCAGATACGCAGTATTTT. Its translation: CASSPTSGGASDTQYF.